This passage covers 2 T cell receptor beta chains from one sample sequenced in a study of blood T cell repertoires in COVID-19. Profiling relied on immunoSEQ multiplex PCR, and the TCRdb table lists in-frame clones only, not all of them. The table has about 190,000 clones, 70% to 90% seen once. The sequencing sample was made of peripheral blood. These receptors were collected from a man aged 30 to 39 with acute or convalescent COVID-19.

The CDR3 reads CASSQATGIGTQYF. Written as DNA, the CDR3 is TGTGCCAGCAGCCAAGCGACAGGGATTGGGACCCAGTACTTC. The V call is TRBV14, the J call TRBJ2-5; 7 bases match TRBD1. The germline V gene has CDR1 SGHDN and CDR2 FVKESK. The CDR3 is made up of 14 amino acids. V dropped 1 base and J dropped 7; count of bases not matched to a gene: 6.

V gene TRBV6-5 combines with J gene TRBJ1-6; D remains unclear. Germline CDR1 is MNHEY and CDR2 is SVGAGI. Deletions cut 6 bases from V and 7 bases from J, with 13 bases between. The CDR3 loop spans 14 amino acids. The CDR3 here is CASSLNGKNSPLHF. In nucleotides, the CDR3 is TGTGCCAGCAGCCTCAACGGGAAGAATTCACCCCTCCACTTT.